This T cell receptor beta chain was observed in a study of blood T cell repertoires in COVID-19. Study-wide background: The samples span acute and convalescent COVID-19 from the United States, Italy and Spain. Nucleic acid was either cDNA or gDNA, and it came from T cells, B-cell-depleted T cells, or PBMCs.

The germline V gene encodes CDR1 SGHRS and CDR2 YFSETQ. This CDR3 has 17 amino acids. V dropped 0 bases and J dropped 6; count of bases not matched to a gene: 9. Original methodology: Estimation of nucleated cell counts relied on the amplification of reference gene primers. The protocol was immunoSEQ multiplex PCR, while the TCRdb copy is restricted to in-frame clones and leaves out a portion. Clone size and the V and J calls come from that table; the DNA yielded D and trimming. The data contain roughly 280,000 clones, around nine tenths of them singletons. The sequencing sample was made of peripheral blood. The sequence was obtained from a man aged 40-49 years with active or convalescent COVID-19. This chain joins TRBV5-1 and TRBJ2-1, with TRBD2 matching over 10 bases. CDR3 protein: CASSLGLASGRANEQFF. The DNA for the CDR3 is TGCGCCAGCAGCTTGGGCCTCGCGAGCGGGAGGGCCAATGAGCAGTTCTTC.